This T cell receptor (beta chain) was sequenced in a study of Graves' ophthalmopathy and Graves' hyperthyroidism listed by TCRdb under 2018. In terms of the full investigation: Peripheral blood was collected at initial diagnosis, prior to any treatment. In more than five hyperthyroidism patients, T-cell repertoires of thyroid tissue and blood were compared. In total, 120 to 150 blood samples were TCR-sequenced: fewer than 50 ophthalmopathy, under 80 hyperthyroidism and approximately 17 hyperthyroidism-to-ophthalmopathy patients. For training and testing, the 80 to 100 patients in the discovery cohort were randomly divided in a 7:3 ratio. Following sample collection, hyperthyroidism patients were given methimazole at a starting dose of 30 mg daily, and ophthalmopathy patients were given high-dose intravenous methylprednisolone. To tell Graves' ophthalmopathy apart from Graves' hyperthyroidism, and to predict which patients would progress to ophthalmopathy, the study relied on TCR beta repertoire signatures. To explore V-J signatures distinguishing ophthalmopathy from hyperthyroidism, a discovery set of about a hundred patients (roughly 45 ophthalmopathy, roughly 56 stable hyperthyroidism) was enrolled. For independent validation, a separate cohort was made up of roughly 19 hyperthyroidism patients plus 17 patients who later progressed from hyperthyroidism to ophthalmopathy. What the research found in general, with its limitations: Sample size was not predetermined statistically, and investigators were not blinded to group allocation. Most expanded thyroid clonotypes with frequency above 0.001 were also detected in blood, suggesting blood repertoires may reflect the thyroid immune response. Ophthalmopathy was separated from stable hyperthyroidism by the 13-signature model with about 88% sensitivity and about 83% specificity in cross-validation and with 80%/75% in the test set. In validation, the model predicted ophthalmopathy progression with over 60% sensitivity and approximately 75% specificity; about a dozen predicted patients were CT-confirmed with GO in a median of approximately 6.5 months.

A remark on this clonotype: The specificity of this receptor is unknown. No clone much larger than this one lies a single base away; base qualities are absent.

Trimming takes 2 bases from V and 4 bases from J, and the germline ends sit 12 bases apart. The CDR3 sequence holds 14 residues, the cysteine and phenylalanine included. Here the CDR3 DNA is all that survives: 42 bases in frame from base 1. Via the germline V gene, CDR1 is KGHSH and CDR2 LQKENI. The ophthalmopathy patients had moderately to severely active disease, with a Clinical Activity Score of 3 or higher, a NOSPECS grade of 4 or higher, and a disease duration of less than 3 months. Patients were excluded if they had other autoimmune diseases, uncontrolled infections, pregnancy or lactation. Diagnosis was based on clinical symptoms, serum thyroxine, TRAb, thyroid ultrasound and orbital computed tomography. PBMCs were isolated from 7.5 to 10 ml of fresh peripheral blood by Ficoll-Paque density gradient centrifugation. Trizol reagent was used to extract the total RNA, and its quality was then checked on an Agilent 2100 Bioanalyzer.

For repertoire sequencing, TCR beta CDR3 regions were amplified from RNA transcripts. The first round of RT-PCR was done with HTBI primers and the Qiagen OneStep RT-PCR kit, and was followed by a second round of multiplex PCR, then size selection and purification. Libraries were sequenced on an Illumina HiSeq2000 using paired-end 100 bp reads. The authors processed their data as follows. Reads were processed with SOAPnuke, discarding reads with adapters, uncalled bases, mean Phred below 15, or no exact constant-primer or identifier match. COPE v1.2.5 was used to merge the high-quality paired reads. Each unique nucleotide sequence was defined as a clonotype, and clonotypes were aligned to IMGT TRB V, D and J references with MiTCR v1.1. The analysis was limited to V-J combinations with a frequency above 0.0001, which together covered 99% to 99.2% of the repertoires. A TCR clonal expansion and chaos score per V-J combination was defined as the ratio of F50 clonal expansion to chaos observed in the TCRdist matrix. Welch's t-statistics and random forest were used to narrow the features down to approximately 13 V-J combinations, which were then fed into a naive Bayes classifier. Thyroid-blood repertoire similarity was quantified with the Morisita-Horn index. TCRdb handled the public reads itself, with Q25 trimming in fastp and clone calling in MiXCR, and kept productive beta chains. Here each entry gathers all rows of one CDR3 protein and keeps the most common genes and DNA. The V and J calls and clone size are TCRdb's, not the authors'. Counted in this sample were roughly 500,000 distinct CDR3 sequences; around 15% of them appeared once. The ten biggest clones cover 8% to 10% of the sample.

Sample: blood. The chain is encoded by TRBV18 joined to TRBJ2-7, with no confidently assigned D gene. This receptor was obtained from a woman in her 30s with Graves' ophthalmopathy. Donor details come from another sample of the same person, matched by shared clones. The nucleotide sequence reads as follows: TGTGCCAGCTCACCAAGGGATCACCCATACGAGCAGTACTTC. This sequence encodes CASSPRDHPYEQYF.